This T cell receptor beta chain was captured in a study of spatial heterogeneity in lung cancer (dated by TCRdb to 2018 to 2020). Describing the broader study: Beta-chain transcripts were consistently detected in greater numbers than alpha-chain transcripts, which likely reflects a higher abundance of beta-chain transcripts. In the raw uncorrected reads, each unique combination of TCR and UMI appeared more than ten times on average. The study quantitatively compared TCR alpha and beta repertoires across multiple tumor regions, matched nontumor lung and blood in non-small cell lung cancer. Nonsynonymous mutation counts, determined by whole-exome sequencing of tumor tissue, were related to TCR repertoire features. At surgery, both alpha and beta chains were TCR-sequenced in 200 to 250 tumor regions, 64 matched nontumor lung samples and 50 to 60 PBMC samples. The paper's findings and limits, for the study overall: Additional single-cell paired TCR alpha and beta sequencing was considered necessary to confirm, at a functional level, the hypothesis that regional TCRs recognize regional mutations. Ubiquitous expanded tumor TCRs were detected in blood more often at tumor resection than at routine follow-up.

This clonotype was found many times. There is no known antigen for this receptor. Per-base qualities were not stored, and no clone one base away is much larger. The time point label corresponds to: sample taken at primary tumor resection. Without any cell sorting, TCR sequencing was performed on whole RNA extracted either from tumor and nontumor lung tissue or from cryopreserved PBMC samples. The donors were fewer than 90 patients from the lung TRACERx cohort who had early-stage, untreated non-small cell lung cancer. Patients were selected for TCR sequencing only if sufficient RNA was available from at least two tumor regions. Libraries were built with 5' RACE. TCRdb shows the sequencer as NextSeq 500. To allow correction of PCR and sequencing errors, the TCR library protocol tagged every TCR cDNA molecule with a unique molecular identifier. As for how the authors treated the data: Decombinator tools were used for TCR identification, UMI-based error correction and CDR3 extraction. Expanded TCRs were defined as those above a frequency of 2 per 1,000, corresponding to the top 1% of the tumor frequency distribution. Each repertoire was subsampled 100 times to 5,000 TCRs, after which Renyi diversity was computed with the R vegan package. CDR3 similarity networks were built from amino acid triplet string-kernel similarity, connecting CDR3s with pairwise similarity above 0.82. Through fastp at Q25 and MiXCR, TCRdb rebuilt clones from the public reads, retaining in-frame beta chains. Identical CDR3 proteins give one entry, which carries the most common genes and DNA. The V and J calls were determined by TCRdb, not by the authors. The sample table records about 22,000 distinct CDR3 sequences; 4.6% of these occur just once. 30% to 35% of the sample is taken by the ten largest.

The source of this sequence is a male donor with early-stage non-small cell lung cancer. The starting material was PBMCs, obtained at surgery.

The CDR3 is CASREQMNTGELFF. Here is the DNA: TGCGCCAGCAGGGAACAGATGAACACCGGGGAGCTGTTTTTT. The chain was built from TRBV10-2 and TRBJ2-2, with the identity of the D gene unclear. The germline V gene gives CDR1 as WSHSY and CDR2 as SAAADI. V is pared back by 6 bases and J by 1 base, with 9 bases lying between the germline termini. The CDR3 numbers 14 residues from cysteine through phenylalanine. Of all the DNA, just the CDR3 is kept, 42 bases in frame from base 1.